The 3 T cell receptor beta chains given below trace back to one sample, sequenced in a study of T cells of healthy individuals. TCRdb re-called the 5' RACE reads through MiXCR, storing one row per CDR3 protein. Of some 82,000 distinct CDR3 sequences in the sample, roughly 5% were seen once. These receptors came from a female donor in good health.

There are many counts of this clonotype. This chain joins TRBV27 and TRBJ1-1; D is possibly TRBD1 (6 bases). Germline CDR1 MNHEY, CDR2 SMNVEV (reference sequence). V gave up 4 bases and J gave up 5 bases, with 17 bases separating them. The CDR3 loop spans 15 amino acids. Here the CDR3 DNA reads TGTGCCAGCAGTTGGAACAGGGTTGTGGAAACTGAAGCTTTCTTT. This encodes CASSWNRVVETEAFF.

This clonotype was seen at least ten times. The gene calls are TRBV5-1 and TRBJ2-6, with D unresolved. This CDR3 contains 16 residues. CDR1 is SGHRS and CDR2 is YFSETQ in the germline V gene. V was shortened by 0 bases and J by 0 bases, with 7 bases between the two germline ends. The CDR3: CASSLDRNSGANVLTF. In nucleotides, the CDR3 is TGCGCCAGCAGCTTGGACAGAAACTCTGGGGCCAACGTCCTGACTTTC.

This clonotype was recorded many times. The chain recombines TRBV7-6 with TRBJ2-7; D possibly corresponds to TRBD2 (6 bases). V was clipped by 1 base and J by 3 bases, with 13 bases between them. The CDR3 has 15 amino acids. Germline CDR1 reads SGHVS; CDR2 reads FNYEAQ. This chain's CDR3 is CASSLGDGSLYEQYF. CDR3 nucleotide sequence: TGTGCCAGCAGCTTAGGGGACGGGAGCCTCTACGAGCAGTACTTC.